The clone carrying this T cell receptor beta chain showed up just once. The antigen is undetermined. The data originate from a study of shared clonotypes between healthy human individuals. Study context: Two female and three male donors aged 18 to 49 were enrolled. There were three CD4 naive, three CD4 memory, two CD8 naive and one CD8 memory plates per donor. Findings and caveats of the study: Larger estimated richness was generally recorded for naive subsets relative to memory subsets. Clonotypes shared by all four sorted-subset donors had higher generation probabilities than non-shared clonotypes.

Trimming took 3 bases from V and 9 from J, leaving 12 bases between them. This CDR3 contains 13 residues. The V gene's germline CDR1 is SNHLY and CDR2 FYNNEI. Method: immunoSEQ multiplex PCR; TCRdb's copy keeps in-frame clones and lacks some. The table has roughly 720,000 clones, roughly 87% seen once. Sample: memory CD8+ T cells from PBMCs. Subset: CD45RO+ cells pooled with CCR7-negative TemRA cells. The rearrangement links TRBV2 to TRBJ2-1; D is perhaps TRBD1 or TRBD2 (5 bases each). This TCR was sampled from a man younger than 35 in good health. Some clones in this sample may be carry-over from other donors' samples. The CDR3 DNA is TGTGCCAGCAGTGATAATGAGGGGAGTGAGCAGTTCTTC. It encodes CASSDNEGSEQFF.